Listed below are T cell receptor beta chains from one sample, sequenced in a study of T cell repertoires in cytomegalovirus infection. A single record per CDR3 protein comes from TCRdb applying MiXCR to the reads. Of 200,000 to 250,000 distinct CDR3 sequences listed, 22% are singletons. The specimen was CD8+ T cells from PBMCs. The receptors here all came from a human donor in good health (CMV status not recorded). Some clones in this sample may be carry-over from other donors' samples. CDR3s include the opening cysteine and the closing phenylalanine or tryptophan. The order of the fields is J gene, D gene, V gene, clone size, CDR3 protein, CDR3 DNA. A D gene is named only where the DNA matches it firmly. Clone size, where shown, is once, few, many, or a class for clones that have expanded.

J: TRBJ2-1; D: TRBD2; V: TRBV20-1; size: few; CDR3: CSARSATIAGGSNEQFF; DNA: TGCAGTGCTAGAAGTGCCACCATAGCGGGGGGATCCAATGAGCAGTTCTTC
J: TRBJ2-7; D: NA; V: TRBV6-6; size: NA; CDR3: CASSRRDNSYEQYF; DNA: TGTGCCAGCAGTCGTAGGGACAACTCCTACGAGCAGTACTTC
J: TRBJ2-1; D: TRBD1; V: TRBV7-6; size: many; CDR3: CASSLAPPWQGDEQFF; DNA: TGTGCCAGCAGCTTAGCCCCCCCCTGGCAGGGGGATGAGCAGTTCTTC
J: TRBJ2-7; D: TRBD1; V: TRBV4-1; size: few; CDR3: CASSHPGTGVYEQYF; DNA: TGCGCCAGCAGCCATCCCGGGACAGGGGTGTACGAGCAGTACTTC
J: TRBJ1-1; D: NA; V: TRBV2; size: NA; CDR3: CASRGRAEAFF; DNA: TGTGCCAGCAGGGGACGGGCTGAAGCTTTCTTT
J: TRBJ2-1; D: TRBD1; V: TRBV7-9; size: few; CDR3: CASSRFGTGENEQFF; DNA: TGTGCCAGCAGCCGTTTTGGGACAGGGGAGAATGAGCAGTTCTTC
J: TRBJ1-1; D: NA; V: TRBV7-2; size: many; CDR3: CASSLVFPGGEAFF; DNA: TGTGCCAGCAGCTTAGTCTTTCCTGGGGGTGAAGCTTTCTTT
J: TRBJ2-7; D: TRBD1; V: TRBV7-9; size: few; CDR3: CASSPGQGRDYEQYF; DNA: TGTGCCAGCAGCCCGGGACAGGGTCGGGACTACGAGCAGTACTTC
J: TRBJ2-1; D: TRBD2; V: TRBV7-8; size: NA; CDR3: CASSAGLAGAGEQFF; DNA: TGTGCCAGCAGCGCAGGACTAGCGGGGGCGGGTGAGCAGTTCTTC
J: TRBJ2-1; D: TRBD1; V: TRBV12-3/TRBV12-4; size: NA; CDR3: CASSLTGAYNEPFF; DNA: TGTGCCAGCAGCCTCACAGGGGCCTACAATGAGCCGTTCTTC